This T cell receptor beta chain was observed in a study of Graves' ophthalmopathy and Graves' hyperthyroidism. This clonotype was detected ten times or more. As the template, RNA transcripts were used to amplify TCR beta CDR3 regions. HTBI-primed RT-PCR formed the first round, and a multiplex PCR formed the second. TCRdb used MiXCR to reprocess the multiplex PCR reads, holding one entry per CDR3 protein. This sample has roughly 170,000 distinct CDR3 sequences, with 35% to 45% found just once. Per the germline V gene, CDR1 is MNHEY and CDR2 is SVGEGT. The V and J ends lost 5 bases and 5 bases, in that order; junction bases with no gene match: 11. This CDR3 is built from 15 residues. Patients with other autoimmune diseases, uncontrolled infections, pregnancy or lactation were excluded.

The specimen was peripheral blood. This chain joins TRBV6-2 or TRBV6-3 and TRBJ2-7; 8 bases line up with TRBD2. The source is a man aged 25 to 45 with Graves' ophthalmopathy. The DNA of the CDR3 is TGTGCCAGCAGTATGCCCGGGAGGGCCGACCACGAGCAGTACTTC. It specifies CASSMPGRADHEQYF.